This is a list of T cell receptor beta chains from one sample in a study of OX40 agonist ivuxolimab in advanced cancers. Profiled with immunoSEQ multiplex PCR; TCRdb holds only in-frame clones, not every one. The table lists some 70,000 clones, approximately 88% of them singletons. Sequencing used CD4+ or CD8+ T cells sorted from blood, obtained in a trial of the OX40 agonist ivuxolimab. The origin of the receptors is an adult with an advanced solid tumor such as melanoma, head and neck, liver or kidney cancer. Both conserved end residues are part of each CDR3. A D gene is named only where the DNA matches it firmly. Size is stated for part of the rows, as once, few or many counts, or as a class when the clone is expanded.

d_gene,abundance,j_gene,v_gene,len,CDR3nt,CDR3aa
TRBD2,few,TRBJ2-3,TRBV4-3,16,TGCGCCAGCAGCCAAGAGGGAGGGGTGGGCACAGATACGCAGTATTTT,CASSQEGGVGTDTQYF
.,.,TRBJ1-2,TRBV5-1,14,TGCGCCAGCAGCATCGGGCCGGACTCGTATGGCTACACCTTC,CASSIGPDSYGYTF
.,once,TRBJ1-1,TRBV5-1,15,TGCGCCAGCAGCTTGGGGTCGACGGTGAACACTGAAGCTTTCTTT,CASSLGSTVNTEAFF
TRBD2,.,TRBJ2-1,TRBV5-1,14,TGCGCCAGCAGCTCATCGGGAGGTCGTCATGAGCAGTTCTTC,CASSSSGGRHEQFF
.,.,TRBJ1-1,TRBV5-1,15,TGCGCCAGCGCATACGGGGGCAGGGTAAACACTGAAGCTTTCTTT,CASAYGGRVNTEAFF
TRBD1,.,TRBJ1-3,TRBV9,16,TGTGCCAGCAGCGCGCAATTGACAGGGTCTGGAAACACCATATATTTT,CASSAQLTGSGNTIYF
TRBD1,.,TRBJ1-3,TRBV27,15,TGTGCCAGCAGTTCTACAGGGGTGGCTGGAAACACCATATATTTT,CASSSTGVAGNTIYF
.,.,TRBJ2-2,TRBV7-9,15,TGTGCCAGCAGCCCACCCGGGGGGCCCACCGGGGAGCTGTTTTTT,CASSPPGGPTGELFF
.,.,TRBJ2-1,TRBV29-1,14,TGCAGCGTGTGCATACAGCCCGGTTACAATGAGCAGTTCTTC,CSVCIQPGYNEQFF
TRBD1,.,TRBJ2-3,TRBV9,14,TGTGCCAGCAGCGTAGGGTATAGGGACAGGACGCAGTATTTT,CASSVGYRDRTQYF
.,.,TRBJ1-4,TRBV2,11,TGTGCCAGCAGTGTTTCGGACCTGCTGTTTTTT,CASSVSDLLFF
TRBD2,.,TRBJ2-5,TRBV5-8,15,TGTGCCAGCAGCTCCCGACTAGCGGGAGTGGAGACCCAGTACTTC,CASSSRLAGVETQYF
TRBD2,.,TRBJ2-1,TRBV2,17,TGTGCCAGCAGTGAAACGGGACTAGCGGGGAGCACCAATGAGCAGTTCTTC,CASSETGLAGSTNEQFF
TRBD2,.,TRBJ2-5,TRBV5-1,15,TGCGCCAGCAGCTTGGTTGTTAGCGGGAGAGAGACCCAGTACTTC,CASSLVVSGRETQYF
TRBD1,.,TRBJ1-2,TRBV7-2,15,TGTGCCAGCAGCGTTACACAGGGGGTAGGCTATGGCTACACCTTC,CASSVTQGVGYGYTF
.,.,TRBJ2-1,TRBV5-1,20,TGCGCCAGCAGCTCTCCAGGAGGGAGCACACCTTCGAGCTCCTACAATGAGCAGTTCTTC,CASSSPGGSTPSSSYNEQFF
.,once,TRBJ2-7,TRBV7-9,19,TGTGCCAGCAGCACCCCGGGCAGGGCGACCAAAGGGGTAAGATACGAGCAGTACTTC,CASSTPGRATKGVRYEQYF
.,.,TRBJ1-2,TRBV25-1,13,TGTGCCAGCAGTGAAGGGGGTTTGTATGGCTACACCTTC,CASSEGGLYGYTF
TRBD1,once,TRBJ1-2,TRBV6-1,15,TGTGCCAGCATTTTCGGCGACAGGGCCGTTGATGGCTACACCTTC,CASIFGDRAVDGYTF
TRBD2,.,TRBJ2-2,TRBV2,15,TGTGCCAGCACTTCTAGCGGGGGGAACACCGGGGAGCTGTTTTTT,CASTSSGGNTGELFF
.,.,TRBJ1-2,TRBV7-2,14,TGTGCCAGCAGCTCCTTCATGTCCCACGGAGGCTACACCTTC,CASSSFMSHGGYTF
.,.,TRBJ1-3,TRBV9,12,TGTGCCAGCAGCGTAGTTGGTATACCCATATATTTT,CASSVVGIPIYF
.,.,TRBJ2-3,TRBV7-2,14,TGTGCCAGCAGCCTTAGCGGCCACACAGATACGCAGTATTTT,CASSLSGHTDTQYF
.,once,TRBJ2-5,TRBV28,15,TGTGCCAGCAGTTTTTGGACAGTTGGCCAAGAGACCCAGTACTTC,CASSFWTVGQETQYF
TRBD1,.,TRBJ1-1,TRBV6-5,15,TGTGCCAGCAGTCCCCGAACAGGGGGGAGAAGTGAAGCTTTCTTT,CASSPRTGGRSEAFF
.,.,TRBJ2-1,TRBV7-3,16,TGTGCCAGCAGCCCCGACCCCTATAGCGGATACAATGAGCAGTTCTTC,CASSPDPYSGYNEQFF
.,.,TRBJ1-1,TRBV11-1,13,TGTGCCAGCAGCTTCGGGCAGGGAACTGAAGCTTTCTTT,CASSFGQGTEAFF
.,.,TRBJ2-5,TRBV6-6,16,TGTGCCAGCAGTTTGACCCCAGGGGCCAGCCAAGAGACCCAGTACTTC,CASSLTPGASQETQYF
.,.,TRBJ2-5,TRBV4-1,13,TGCGCCAGCAGCCCCGACTGGGCGGAGACCCAGTACTTC,CASSPDWAETQYF
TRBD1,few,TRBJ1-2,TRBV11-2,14,TGTGCCAGCAGCGCAGCCGGGACAGGGGTTGGCTACACCTTC,CASSAAGTGVGYTF
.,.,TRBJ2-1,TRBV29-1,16,TGCAGCGTCCAAAAGTTTGGGACAAACAACTACAATGAGCAGTTCTTC,CSVQKFGTNNYNEQFF
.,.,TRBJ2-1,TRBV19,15,TGTGCCAGTAGTGTAAGCGGATTCTCCTACAATGAGCAGTTCTTC,CASSVSGFSYNEQFF
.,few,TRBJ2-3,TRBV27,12,TGTGCCAGCAGTTACGGGTGGGATACGCAGTATTTT,CASSYGWDTQYF
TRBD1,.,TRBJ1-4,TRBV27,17,TGTGCCAGCACTCAATCCCGGGACAGGGGGCGGTATGAAAAACTGTTTTTT,CASTQSRDRGRYEKLFF
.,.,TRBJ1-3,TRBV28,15,TGTGCCAGCACTCCGGGCTATACTTCTGGAAACACCATATATTTT,CASTPGYTSGNTIYF
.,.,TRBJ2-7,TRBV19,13,TGTGCCAGTAGTAAACCGGGATCCTACGAGCAGTACTTC,CASSKPGSYEQYF
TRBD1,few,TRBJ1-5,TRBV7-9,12,TGTGCCAGCTCCCAGGGGGTTCAGCCCCAGCATTTT,CASSQGVQPQHF
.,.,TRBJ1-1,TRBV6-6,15,TGTGCCAGCAGTGGAACCCGATCAGTGAACACTGAAGCTTTCTTT,CASSGTRSVNTEAFF
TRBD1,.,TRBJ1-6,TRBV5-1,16,TGCGCCAGCAGCCCCGACGGGACAGGTATCAATTCACCCCTCCACTTT,CASSPDGTGINSPLHF
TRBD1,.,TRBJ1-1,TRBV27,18,TGTGCCAGCAGTTTATTTGGACAGGGGGCTCAATTGAACACTGAAGCTTTCTTT,CASSLFGQGAQLNTEAFF
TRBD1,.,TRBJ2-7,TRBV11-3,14,TGTGCCAGCAGCCCCGACCAGTACAGGGGCGAGCAGTACTTC,CASSPDQYRGEQYF
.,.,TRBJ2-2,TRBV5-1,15,TGCGCCAGCGGAGGAGGACACCAGTTACTCGGGGAGCTGTTTTTT,CASGGGHQLLGELFF
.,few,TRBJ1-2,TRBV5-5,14,TGTGCCAGCAGCTTGGTTGCCCTCTCGGATGGCTACACCTTC,CASSLVALSDGYTF
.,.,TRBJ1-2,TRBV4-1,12,TGCGCCAGCAGCCAAGAGCCAGGCGGCTACACCTTC,CASSQEPGGYTF
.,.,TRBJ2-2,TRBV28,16,TGTGCCAGCAGTATCTTCGGGGGACTGAACACCGGGGAGCTGTTTTTT,CASSIFGGLNTGELFF
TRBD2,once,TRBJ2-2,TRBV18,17,TGTGCCAGCTCACCAAGGACTAGCGGGAGTAACACCGGGGAGCTGTTTTTT,CASSPRTSGSNTGELFF